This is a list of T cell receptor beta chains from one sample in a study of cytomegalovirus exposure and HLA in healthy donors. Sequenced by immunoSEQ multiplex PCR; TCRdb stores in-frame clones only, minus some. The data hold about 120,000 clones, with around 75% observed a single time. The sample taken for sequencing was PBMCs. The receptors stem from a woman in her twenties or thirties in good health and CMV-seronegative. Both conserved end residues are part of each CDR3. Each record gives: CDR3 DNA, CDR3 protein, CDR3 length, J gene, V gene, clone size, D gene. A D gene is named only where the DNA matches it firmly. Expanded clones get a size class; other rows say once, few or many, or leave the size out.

TGTGCCAGCATTGATAATCCCCGGACAGGGAGTGCCGGAGATACGCAGTATTTT	CASIDNPRTGSAGDTQYF	18	TRBJ2-3	TRBV27	.	TRBD1
TGTGCCAGCAGCTCCCTCCAGGGAGGTTCGAACACCGGGGAGCTGTTTTTT	CASSSLQGGSNTGELFF	17	TRBJ2-2	TRBV5-4	.	.
TGTGCCAGCTCCCAACAGGGGGGCAATCAGCCCCAGCATTTT	CASSQQGGNQPQHF	14	TRBJ1-5	TRBV9	.	TRBD1
TGCGCCAGCAGCCAAAACGGGGGGACTCCTGGAATGGCAGAGACCCAGTACTTC	CASSQNGGTPGMAETQYF	18	TRBJ2-5	TRBV4-3	once	TRBD2
TGTGCCAGCTCTAACCCTGTCACAGATACGCAGTATTTT	CASSNPVTDTQYF	13	TRBJ2-3	TRBV6-5	once	.
TGCAGCGTTGTACTCCAAGGGGCGAGCACTGAAGCTTTCTTT	CSVVLQGASTEAFF	14	TRBJ1-1	TRBV29-1	.	.
TGTGCCAGCACCCAACGAGGGAATGAAAAACTGTTTTTT	CASTQRGNEKLFF	13	TRBJ1-4	TRBV27	.	.
TGTGCCAGCAGCCTATACAAGACCCAGGGGGTTATAGAGACCCAGTACTTC	CASSLYKTQGVIETQYF	17	TRBJ2-5	TRBV11-2	.	TRBD1
TGCGCCAGCACCCTATTTGCCTCGAACACCGGGGAGCTGTTTTTT	CASTLFASNTGELFF	15	TRBJ2-2	TRBV10-2	.	.
TGCGCCAGCAGCTCAGGACTAGCCTCAGAGACCCAGTACTTC	CASSSGLASETQYF	14	TRBJ2-5	TRBV5-1	once	TRBD2
TGTGCCTGGGCTCGTGGACTAGCGGAACAAGAGACCCAGTACTTC	CAWARGLAEQETQYF	15	TRBJ2-5	TRBV30	.	TRBD2
TGTGCCAGCAGTGTAAATAGTGCTGAAGCTTTCTTT	CASSVNSAEAFF	12	TRBJ1-1	TRBV28	.	.
TGTGCCAGTAAAGGACAGGGGGCGTCAAACACTGAAGCTTTCTTT	CASKGQGASNTEAFF	15	TRBJ1-1	TRBV19	.	TRBD1
TGCGCCAGCAGCCCTACACCCGTAGCGGGAGGGCTTCCATTCCACGAGCAGTACTTC	CASSPTPVAGGLPFHEQYF	19	TRBJ2-7	TRBV4-1	.	TRBD2
TGTGCCAGCAGTGTTCGCGGTAGCGGGGTAATTGCGACCCAGTACTTC	CASSVRGSGVIATQYF	16	TRBJ2-5	TRBV6-1	.	TRBD2
TGTGCCAGCACTACCCACAAGGAGAGCTCCTACGAGCAGTACTTC	CASTTHKESSYEQYF	15	TRBJ2-7	TRBV6-5	.	.
TGTGCCAGTAACAGGGGGACCGTTAACACTGAAGCTTTCTTT	CASNRGTVNTEAFF	14	TRBJ1-1	TRBV19	once	TRBD1
TGTGCCAGCAGCTTGGACATGGGGAACACTGAAGCTTTCTTT	CASSLDMGNTEAFF	14	TRBJ1-1	TRBV2	.	.
TGTGCCAGCAGCCCGGGACAGGGCCCTAATTCACCCCTCCACTTT	CASSPGQGPNSPLHF	15	TRBJ1-6	TRBV4-2	few	TRBD1
TGTGCCAGCAGCCTGTCAGGGGGCCAAGAGACCCAGTACTTC	CASSLSGGQETQYF	14	TRBJ2-5	TRBV7-2	.	TRBD1
TGTGCCAGCAGTGAATTTATTGGGAGGAACACTGAAGCTTTCTTT	CASSEFIGRNTEAFF	15	TRBJ1-1	TRBV25-1	few	.
TGTGCCTGGAGTCGGGACACCTACGAGCAGTACTTC	CAWSRDTYEQYF	12	TRBJ2-7	TRBV30	.	.
TGTGCCACCAGCAGAGCCGGGACACACTCTTACTATGGCTACACCTTC	CATSRAGTHSYYGYTF	16	TRBJ1-2	TRBV15	.	.
TGTGCCAGTAGTGGAGGACCGGGCACCTACGAGCAGTACTTC	CASSGGPGTYEQYF	14	TRBJ2-7	TRBV19	.	.
TGCGCCAGCAGCCTACAGGGGTCGGACACCGGGGAGCTGTTTTTT	CASSLQGSDTGELFF	15	TRBJ2-2	TRBV5-1	few	TRBD1
TGCGCCAGCAGCCAAGAAAAGTGGACTAGCGGGGGAAATACGCAGTATTTT	CASSQEKWTSGGNTQYF	17	TRBJ2-3	TRBV4-1	.	TRBD2
TGCGCCAGCAGCCAAGAAAGGACAGAGAGTGGCAGTTTTGAAAAACTGTTTTTT	CASSQERTESGSFEKLFF	18	TRBJ1-4	TRBV4-1	once	.
TGTGCCAGCAGCGGAATAGCGCACGAGCAGTACTTC	CASSGIAHEQYF	12	TRBJ2-7	TRBV7-9	once	.
TGCGCCAGCAGCCAACTGGACAGGGGGCGCGAGCAGTACTTC	CASSQLDRGREQYF	14	TRBJ2-7	TRBV5-1	.	TRBD1
TGTGCCAGTAGTAACGAGCGGGGCACTGAAGCTTTCTTT	CASSNERGTEAFF	13	TRBJ1-1	TRBV19	.	.
TGCAGCGCAACCCCGGGGGGACCCTACAATGAGCAGTTCTTC	CSATPGGPYNEQFF	14	TRBJ2-1	TRBV29-1	.	TRBD2